The T cell receptor (beta chain) described here comes from a study of cytomegalovirus exposure and HLA in healthy donors. Study-level information: Falling in the Caucasian-associated ancestry cluster were about four fifths of under 500 genotyped donors. Study findings and constraints: HLA restriction was apparent for most CMV-associated TCR beta chains in a later analysis. Researchers left out some V segments, among them TRBV6-2 and TRBV6-3, as indistinguishable. Reportedly, TCR beta sequences accurately predicted HLA-A and HLA-B alleles in most subjects.

Notes on this clone: Its antigen is undetermined. One junction end does not reproduce the germline sequence, and a read error may be involved.

A multiplex PCR was run with 60 Vbeta primers and 13 Jbeta primers. This table comes from immunoSEQ multiplex PCR, and its TCRdb copy is limited to in-frame clones, with some not included. Among roughly 200,000 clones listed, about 80% were seen once. There are 14 residues in the CDR3. Germline CDR1 reads SGHRS; CDR2 reads YFSETQ. This rearrangement joins TRBV5-1 to TRBJ2-1; TRBD1 matches 9 bases. This TCR came from a woman in her thirties in good health and CMV-seronegative. Source material: PBMCs. The CDR3 region has the DNA TGCGCCAGCAGATTGGGACAGGGTTACGATGAGCAGTTCTTC. Protein: CASRLGQGYDEQFF.